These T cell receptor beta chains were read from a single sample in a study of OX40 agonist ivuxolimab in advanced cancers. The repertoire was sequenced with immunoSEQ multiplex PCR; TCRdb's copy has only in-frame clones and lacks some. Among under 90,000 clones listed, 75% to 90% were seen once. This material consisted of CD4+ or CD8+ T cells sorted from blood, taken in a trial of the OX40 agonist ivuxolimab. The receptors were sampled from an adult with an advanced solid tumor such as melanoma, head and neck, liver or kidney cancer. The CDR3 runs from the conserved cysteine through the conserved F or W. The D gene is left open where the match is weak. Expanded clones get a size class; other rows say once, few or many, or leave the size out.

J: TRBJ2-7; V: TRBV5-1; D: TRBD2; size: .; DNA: TGCGCCAGCAGCTTGGGTGGGGGGGTCCCCTACGAGCAGTACTTC; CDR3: CASSLGGGVPYEQYF
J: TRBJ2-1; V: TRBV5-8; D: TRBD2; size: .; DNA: TGTGCCAGCAAGACTAGCGGTGGAAATGAGCAGTTCTTC; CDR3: CASKTSGGNEQFF
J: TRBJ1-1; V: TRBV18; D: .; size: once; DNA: TGTGCCAGCTCACCACCGGCCCGCGGTACTGAAGCTTTCTTT; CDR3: CASSPPARGTEAFF
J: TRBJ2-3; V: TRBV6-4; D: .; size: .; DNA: TGTGCCAGCAGTGACTTGGGAGATACGCAGTATTTT; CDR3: CASSDLGDTQYF
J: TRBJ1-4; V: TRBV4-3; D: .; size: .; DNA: TGCGCCAGCAGCCAAGATCCGACAGCAGCTAATGAAAAACTGTTTTTT; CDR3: CASSQDPTAANEKLFF
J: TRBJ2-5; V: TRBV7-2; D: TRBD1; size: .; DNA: TGTGCCAGCAGCCTGATGGGACAGCCAGGGGAGACCCAGTACTTC; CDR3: CASSLMGQPGETQYF
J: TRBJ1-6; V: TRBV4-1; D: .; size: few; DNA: TGCGCCAGCAGGGACCGGGACACTGATAATTCACCCCTCCACTTT; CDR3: CASRDRDTDNSPLHF
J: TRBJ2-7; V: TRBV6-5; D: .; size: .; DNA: TGTGCCAGCAGTCGGCAAGTGTCCTACGAGCAGTACTTC; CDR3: CASSRQVSYEQYF
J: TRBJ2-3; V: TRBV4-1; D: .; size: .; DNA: TGCGCCAGCAGCCAAACCCCGGGACGGAGCACAGATACGCAGTATTTT; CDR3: CASSQTPGRSTDTQYF
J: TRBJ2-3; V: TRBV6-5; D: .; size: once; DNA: TGTGCCAGCAGTCCCTCTTGGGGGGTCACAGATACGCAGTATTTT; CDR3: CASSPSWGVTDTQYF
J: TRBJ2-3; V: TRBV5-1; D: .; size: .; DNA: TGCGCCAGCAGCTCCCGACCGTCAGATACGCAGTATTTT; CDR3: CASSSRPSDTQYF
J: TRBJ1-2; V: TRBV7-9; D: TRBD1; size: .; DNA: TGTGCCAGCAGCTTCTGGGACAGGGGTATGGGCTACACCTTC; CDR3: CASSFWDRGMGYTF
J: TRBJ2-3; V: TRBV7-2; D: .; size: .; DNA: TGTGCCAGCAGCTTAGAACGGGGCTCATTACCCTATTTT; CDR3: CASSLERGSLPYF